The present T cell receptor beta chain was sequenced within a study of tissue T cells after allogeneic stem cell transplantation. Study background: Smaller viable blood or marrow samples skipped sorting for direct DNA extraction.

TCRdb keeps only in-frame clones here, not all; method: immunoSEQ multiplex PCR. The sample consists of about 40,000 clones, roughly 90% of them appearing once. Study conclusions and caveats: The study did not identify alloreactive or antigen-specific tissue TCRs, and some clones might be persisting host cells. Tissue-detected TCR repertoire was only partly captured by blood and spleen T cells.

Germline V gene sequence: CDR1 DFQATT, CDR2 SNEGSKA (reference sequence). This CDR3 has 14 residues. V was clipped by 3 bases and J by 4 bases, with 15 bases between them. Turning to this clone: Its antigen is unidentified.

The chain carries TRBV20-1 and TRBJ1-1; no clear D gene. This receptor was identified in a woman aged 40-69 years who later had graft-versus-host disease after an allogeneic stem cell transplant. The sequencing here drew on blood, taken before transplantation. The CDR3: CSASEVGGGTEAFF. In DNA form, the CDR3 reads TGCAGTGCTAGTGAGGTTGGAGGTGGCACTGAAGCTTTCTTT.